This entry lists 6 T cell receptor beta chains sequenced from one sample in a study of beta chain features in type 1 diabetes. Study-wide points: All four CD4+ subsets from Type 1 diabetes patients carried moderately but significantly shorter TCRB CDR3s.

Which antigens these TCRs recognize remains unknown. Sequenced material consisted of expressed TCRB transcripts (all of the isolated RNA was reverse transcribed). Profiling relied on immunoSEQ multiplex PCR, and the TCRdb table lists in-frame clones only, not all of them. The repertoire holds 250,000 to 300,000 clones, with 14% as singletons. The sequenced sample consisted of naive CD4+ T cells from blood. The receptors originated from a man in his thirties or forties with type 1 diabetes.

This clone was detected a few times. The CDR3 sequence is CASSSGGQPQHF. The CDR3, as DNA: TGTGCCAGCAGTTCGGGGGGCCAGCCCCAGCATTTT. This sequence joins TRBV28 and TRBJ1-5, with TRBD1 as a possible D gene (6 bases). Trimming pared 4 bases from V and 7 bases from J, leaving 8 bases between. The CDR3 extends over 12 amino acids. Per germline, CDR1 MDHEN and CDR2 SYDVKM.

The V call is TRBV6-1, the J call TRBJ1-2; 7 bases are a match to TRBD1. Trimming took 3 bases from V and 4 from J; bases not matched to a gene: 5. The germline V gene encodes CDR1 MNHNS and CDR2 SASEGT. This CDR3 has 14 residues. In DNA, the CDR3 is TGTGCCAGCAGTGAGACACAGGGGTTCTATGGCTACACCTTC. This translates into CASSETQGFYGYTF.

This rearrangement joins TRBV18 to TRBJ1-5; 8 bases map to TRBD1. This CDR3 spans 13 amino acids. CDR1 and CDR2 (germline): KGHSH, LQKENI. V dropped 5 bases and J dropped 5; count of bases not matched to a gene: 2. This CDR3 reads CASSTGGDQPQHF. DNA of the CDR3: TGTGCCAGCTCAACAGGGGGTGATCAGCCCCAGCATTTT.

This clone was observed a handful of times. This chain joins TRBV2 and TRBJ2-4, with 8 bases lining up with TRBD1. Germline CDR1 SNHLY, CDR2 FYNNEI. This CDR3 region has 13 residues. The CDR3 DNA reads TGTGGGACAGGGCGGGAAGCCAAAAACATTCAGTACTTC. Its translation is CGTGREAKNIQYF.

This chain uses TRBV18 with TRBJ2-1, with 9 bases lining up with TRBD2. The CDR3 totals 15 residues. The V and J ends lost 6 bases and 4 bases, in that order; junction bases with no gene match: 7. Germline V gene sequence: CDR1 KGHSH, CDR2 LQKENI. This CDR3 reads CASSPGTSSYNEQFF. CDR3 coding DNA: TGTGCCAGCTCTCCCGGGACTAGCTCTTACAATGAGCAGTTCTTC.

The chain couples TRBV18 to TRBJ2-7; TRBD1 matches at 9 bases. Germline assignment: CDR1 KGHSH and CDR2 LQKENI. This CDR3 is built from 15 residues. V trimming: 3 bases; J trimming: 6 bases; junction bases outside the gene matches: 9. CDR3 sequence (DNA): TGTGCCAGCTCACCTGCGACACAGGGGGCAGCCGAGCAGTACTTC. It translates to CASSPATQGAAEQYF.